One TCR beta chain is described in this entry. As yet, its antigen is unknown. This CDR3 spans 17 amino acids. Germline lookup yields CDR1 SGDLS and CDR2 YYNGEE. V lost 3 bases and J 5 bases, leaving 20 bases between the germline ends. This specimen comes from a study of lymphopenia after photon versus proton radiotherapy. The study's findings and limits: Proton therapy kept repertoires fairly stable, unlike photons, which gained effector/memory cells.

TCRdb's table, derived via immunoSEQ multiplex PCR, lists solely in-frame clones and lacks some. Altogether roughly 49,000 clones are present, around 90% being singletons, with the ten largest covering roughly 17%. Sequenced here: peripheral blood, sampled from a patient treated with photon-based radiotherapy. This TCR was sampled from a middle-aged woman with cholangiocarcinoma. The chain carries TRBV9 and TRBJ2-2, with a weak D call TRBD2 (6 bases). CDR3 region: CASSAPAVGGSTGELFF. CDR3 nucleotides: TGTGCCAGCAGCGCCCCGGCCGTCGGGGGTTCGACCGGGGAGCTGTTTTTT.